This entry lists 20 T cell receptor beta chains sequenced from one sample in a study of blood T cell repertoires in COVID-19. Profiling relied on immunoSEQ multiplex PCR, and the TCRdb table lists in-frame clones only, not all of them. The sample carries a few hundred thousand clones, approximately 90% recorded once. Material: PBMCs or T cells enriched from blood (not recorded which). The receptors shown here come from a human donor in a cohort exposed to, infected with or recovered from COVID-19 (not recorded which). The donor label of this sample is uncertain.

V usage is TRBV6-4 and J usage is TRBJ1-5, with D possibly matching TRBD1 (6 bases). Germline loops: CDR1 MRHNA, CDR2 SNTAGT. The CDR3 is 16 residues long. V dropped 6 bases and J dropped 5 bases, with 20 bases sitting between them. The DNA of the CDR3 is TGTGCCAGCAGGCCCGGACAGACTTTACTCGATCAGCCCCAGCATTTT. Translated, it gives CASRPGQTLLDQPQHF.

This clone has a single count. The chain uses TRBV11-2 and TRBJ2-1; D unclear. Trimming removed 5 bases from V and 8 bases from J, with 7 bases in between. The CDR3 totals 11 residues. The germline V gene has CDR1 SGHAT and CDR2 FQNNGV. Here the CDR3 reads CASSRGDEQFF. CDR3 nucleotides: TGTGCCAGCAGCAGAGGCGATGAGCAGTTCTTC.

V usage is TRBV6-5 and J usage is TRBJ1-1; D is perhaps TRBD1 (6 bases). CDR1 MNHEY and CDR2 SVGAGI come from the germline V gene. The germline V and J ends were trimmed by 4 bases and 5 bases, with 17 bases remaining between them. This CDR3 region has 15 residues. CDR3 DNA: TGTGCCAGCAGTTGGAGTTACAGGGATCCGACTGAAGCTTTCTTT. This gives the protein CASSWSYRDPTEAFF.

CDR3 in DNA: TGTGCCAGCAGCAGCGGGGGGGACTCCTACGAGCAGTACTTC. It is translated as CASSSGGDSYEQYF. The gene calls are TRBV5-4 and TRBJ2-7; the match to TRBD2 covers 10 bases. Germline-derived CDR1 and CDR2 are SGHNT and YYREEE (reference sequence). With V trimmed by 4 bases and J by 0 bases, 1 base remained unmatched. This CDR3 region has 14 residues.

This sequence joins TRBV6-5 and TRBJ2-7; D may be TRBD1 (6 bases). V was cut by 2 bases and J by 0 bases, with 14 bases left in between. The CDR3 is 16 residues long. Germline V CDR1 and CDR2: MNHEY, SVGAGI. CDR3 region: CASSYGGALHSYEQYF. Here the CDR3 DNA reads TGTGCCAGCAGTTACGGGGGCGCCCTGCACTCCTACGAGCAGTACTTC.

The chain carries TRBV15 and TRBJ1-1; no clear D. The CDR3 runs 16 residues. With 2 bases removed from V and 8 bases from J, the gap between germline ends came to 21 bases. CDR1 is LNHNV and CDR2 is YYDKDF in the germline V gene (reference sequence). This CDR3 reads CATSRYTNPSNREAFF. The DNA for the CDR3 is TGTGCCACCAGCAGATACACGAATCCGTCGAACAGAGAAGCTTTCTTT.

The J gene is TRBJ1-5, the V gene TRBV29-1, with TRBD1 as a possible D gene (5 bases). Deletions cut 5 bases from V and 3 bases from J, with 11 bases between. From germline, CDR1 is SQVTM and CDR2 ANQGSEA. The CDR3 covers 13 residues. CDR3: CSVMAGDNQPQHF. CDR3 coding DNA: TGCAGCGTTATGGCGGGGGACAATCAGCCCCAGCATTTT.

J is TRBJ2-5 and V is TRBV30; a possible D gene is TRBD2 (6 bases). Germline CDR1 is GTSNPN and CDR2 is SVGIG (reference sequence). The CDR3 contains 13 residues. Trimming removed 5 bases at V and 2 bases at J, with 12 bases between. The CDR3 spells CAWERGSQETQYF. CDR3 nucleotides: TGTGCCTGGGAACGGGGGTCACAAGAGACCCAGTACTTC.

CDR3 nucleotides: TGTGCCAGCAGTTCCGGGACAGGGCAAGAGACCCAGTACTTC. Residues: CASSSGTGQETQYF. The rearrangement links TRBV27 to TRBJ2-5; 9 bases are shared with TRBD1. Germline V gives CDR1 MNHEY, CDR2 SMNVEV (reference sequence). This CDR3 region has 14 residues. J was trimmed by 2 bases and V by 4 bases; bases with no gene match: 2.

J is TRBJ2-1 and V is TRBV27; the match to TRBD2 covers 9 bases. This CDR3 comprises 14 residues. The germline V gene encodes CDR1 MNHEY and CDR2 SMNVEV (reference sequence). V shed 7 bases, J shed 8 bases, and the junction held 9 bases outside the gene matches. For the CDR3, the DNA is TGTGCCAGCACTACCGGGACTAGCATAGATGAGCAGTTCTTC. The encoded protein is CASTTGTSIDEQFF.

V is TRBV7-9 and J is TRBJ1-2; 10 bases are shared with TRBD1. The CDR3 extends over 16 amino acids. The germline CDR1 and CDR2 sequences are SEHNR and FQNEAQ (reference sequence). J lost 0 bases, V lost 4 bases, and 5 bases had no gene match. CDR3 in amino acids: CASSSGTGEANYGYTF. The CDR3 bases are TGTGCCAGCAGCTCGGGGACAGGGGAAGCTAACTATGGCTACACCTTC.

V usage is TRBV19 and J usage is TRBJ2-7; perhaps TRBD1 as D (5 bases). The CDR3 loop spans 14 amino acids. Germline loops: CDR1 LNHDA, CDR2 SQIVND (reference sequence). Trimming left V 1 base short and J 3 bases short, with 10 bases between. The CDR3 protein is CASSIVGADYEQYF. The CDR3, as DNA: TGTGCCAGTAGTATAGTAGGGGCGGACTACGAGCAGTACTTC.

Only a few counts were recorded for this clone. The V gene is TRBV5-1, the J gene TRBJ1-4, with TRBD1 identical over 10 bases. Germline trimming cut 4 bases from V and 6 bases from J; bases unmatched to any gene: 3. CDR3 length equals 14 residues. Germline V CDR1 and CDR2: SGHRS, YFSETQ. CDR3 in amino acids: CASSRGTGDEKLFF. The CDR3 nucleotides are TGCGCCAGCAGCCGCGGGACAGGGGATGAAAAACTGTTTTTT.

The J gene is TRBJ2-1, the V gene TRBV29-1, with unresolved D. The germline gives CDR1 SQVTM, CDR2 ANQGSEA. This CDR3 has 13 residues. V lost 4 bases, J lost 6 bases, and 13 bases lay in between. DNA for the CDR3: TGCAGCGTTGTACGATTACTTACCAATGAGCAGTTCTTC. Translating gives CSVVRLLTNEQFF.

This clone was detected a few times. The chain joins TRBV19 to TRBJ1-3; no firm D call. Trimming took off 5 bases at V and 2 bases at J, with 13 bases between the two ends. This CDR3 has 15 amino acids. CDR1 is LNHDA, CDR2 SQIVND, per germline (reference sequence). The CDR3, as DNA: TGTGCCAGTAGTCTGGGCAGGTCGGCTGGAAACACCATATATTTT. Protein: CASSLGRSAGNTIYF.

The CDR3 DNA reads as TGCGCCAGCAGGACGGGAAGACCGGGACAGGGGAGACAAAAACTGTTTTTT. Translated, it gives CASRTGRPGQGRQKLFF. This chain joins TRBV5-1 and TRBJ1-4; TRBD1 agrees at 10 bases. Losses at the gene ends were 5 bases for V and 9 bases for J; bases not matched to a gene: 16. Germline V gene data show CDR1 as SGHRS and CDR2 as YFSETQ. The CDR3 has 17 amino acids.

V usage is TRBV5-1 and J usage is TRBJ2-1; a weak D match, TRBD1 (5 bases). The CDR3 is 15 amino acids. Trimming took 0 bases from V and 8 from J, leaving 15 bases between them. CDR1 and CDR2 from the germline V gene are SGHRS and YFSETQ. CDR3 sequence reads: CASSLEGRAEDEQFF. CDR3 nucleotides: TGCGCCAGCAGCTTGGAGGGCAGGGCGGAAGATGAGCAGTTCTTC.

CDR3 nucleotides: TGTGCCAGCAGGGAGGAATACAGGGTCTCGTACTTC. Amino acid sequence: CASREEYRVSYF. V gene TRBV6-5 combines with J gene TRBJ2-7, with D possibly being TRBD1 (6 bases). The CDR3 covers 12 residues. Trimming took 6 bases from V and 12 from J, leaving 18 bases between them. Looked up from germline, CDR1 is MNHEY and CDR2 is SVGAGI.

This chain links TRBV28 with TRBJ2-3; 9 positions match TRBD2. Germline assignment: CDR1 MDHEN and CDR2 SYDVKM. The CDR3 covers 16 residues. Trimming took 7 bases from V and 3 from J; bases not matched to a gene: 11. The CDR3 is CASIGAGGPKTDTQYF. The CDR3 nucleotides read TGTGCCAGCATCGGGGCGGGGGGGCCCAAAACAGATACGCAGTATTTT.

J is TRBJ1-6 and V is TRBV27; D gene ambiguous. CDR1 MNHEY and CDR2 SMNVEV come from the germline V gene (reference sequence). Trimming left V 7 bases short and J 12 bases short, with 19 bases between. The CDR3 runs to 14 residues. Here the CDR3 reads CASTNSGIFRPLHF. The DNA of the CDR3 is TGTGCCAGCACCAACTCGGGGATATTTAGACCCCTCCACTTT.